This T cell receptor beta chain was recovered during a study of OX40 agonist ivuxolimab in advanced cancers. The protocol was immunoSEQ multiplex PCR, while the TCRdb copy is restricted to in-frame clones and leaves out a portion. Of 90,000 to 95,000 clones in the sample, around 87% are singletons; the top ten hold around 4%. Turning to this clone: The antigen is undetermined.

Findings of the study overall: Clonal expansion in partial responders at 0.1-3.0 mg/kg ranked among the lowest.

CDR1 MNHEY and CDR2 SMNVEV come from the germline V gene (reference sequence). The CDR3 is 15 amino acids. Trimming took 1 base from V and 2 from J, leaving 12 bases between them. This sequence originates from an adult with an advanced solid tumor such as melanoma, head and neck, liver or kidney cancer. The sample here was CD4+ or CD8+ T cells sorted from blood, taken in a trial of the OX40 agonist ivuxolimab. The chain joins TRBV27 to TRBJ2-7; D uncertain. The CDR3 region has the DNA TGTGCCAGCAGTTTATTACGTGGCAGGACCTACGAGCAGTACTTC. As protein: CASSLLRGRTYEQYF.